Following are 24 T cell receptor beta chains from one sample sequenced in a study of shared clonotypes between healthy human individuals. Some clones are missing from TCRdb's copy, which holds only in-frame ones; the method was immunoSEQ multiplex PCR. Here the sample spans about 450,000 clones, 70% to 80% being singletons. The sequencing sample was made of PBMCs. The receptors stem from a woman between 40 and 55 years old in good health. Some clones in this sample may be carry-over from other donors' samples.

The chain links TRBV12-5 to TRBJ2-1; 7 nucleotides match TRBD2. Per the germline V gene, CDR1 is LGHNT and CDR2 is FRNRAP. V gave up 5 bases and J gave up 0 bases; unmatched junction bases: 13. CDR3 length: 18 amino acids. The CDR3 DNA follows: TGTGCTAGTGGTCTGAGGGTGGGGCTAGCGGCCTCCTACAATGAGCAGTTCTTC. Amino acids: CASGLRVGLAASYNEQFF.

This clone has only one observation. The CDR3 loop is CASSLRTGDGEQYF. The CDR3 coding sequence is TGTGCCAGCAGCCTCAGGACAGGGGACGGCGAGCAGTACTTC. The chain employs TRBV7-2 and TRBJ2-7; 9 bases map to TRBD1. Germline CDR1 SGHTA, CDR2 FQGNSA. The CDR3 length is 14 residues. The ends lost 5 bases at V and 6 bases at J; junction bases unmatched: 8.

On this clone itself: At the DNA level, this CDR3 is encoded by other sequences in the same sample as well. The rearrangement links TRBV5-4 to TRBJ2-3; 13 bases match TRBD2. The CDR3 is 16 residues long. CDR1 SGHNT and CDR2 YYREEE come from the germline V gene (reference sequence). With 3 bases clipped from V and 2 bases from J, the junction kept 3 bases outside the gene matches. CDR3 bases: TGTGCCAGCAGCTCAGGACTAGCGGGAGCCACAGATACGCAGTATTTT. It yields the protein CASSSGLAGATDTQYF.

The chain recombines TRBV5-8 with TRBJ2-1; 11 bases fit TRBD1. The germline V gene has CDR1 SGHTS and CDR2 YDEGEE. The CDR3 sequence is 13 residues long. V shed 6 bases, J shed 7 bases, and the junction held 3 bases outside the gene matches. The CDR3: CASTRDRGNEQFF. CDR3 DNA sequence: TGTGCCAGCACCCGGGACAGGGGGAATGAGCAGTTCTTC. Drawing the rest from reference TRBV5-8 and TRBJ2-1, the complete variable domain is EAGVTQSPTHLIKTRGQQATLRCSPISGHTSVYWYQQALGLGLQFLLWYDEGEERNRGNFPPRFSGRQFPNYSSELNVNALELEDSALYLCASTRDRGNEQFFGPGTRLTVL.

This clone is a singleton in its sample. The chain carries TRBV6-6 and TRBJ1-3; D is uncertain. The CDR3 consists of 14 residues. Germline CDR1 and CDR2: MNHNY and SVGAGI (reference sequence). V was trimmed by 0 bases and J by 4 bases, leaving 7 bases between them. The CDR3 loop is CASSYSTGGNTIYF. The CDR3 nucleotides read TGTGCCAGCAGTTACTCGACGGGGGGAAACACCATATATTTT.

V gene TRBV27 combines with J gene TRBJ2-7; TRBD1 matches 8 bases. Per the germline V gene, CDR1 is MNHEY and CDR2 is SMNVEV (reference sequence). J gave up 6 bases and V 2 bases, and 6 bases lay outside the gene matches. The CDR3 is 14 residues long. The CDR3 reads CASSLRDRYGEQYF. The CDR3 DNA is TGTGCCAGCAGTTTACGGGACAGGTATGGCGAGCAGTACTTC.

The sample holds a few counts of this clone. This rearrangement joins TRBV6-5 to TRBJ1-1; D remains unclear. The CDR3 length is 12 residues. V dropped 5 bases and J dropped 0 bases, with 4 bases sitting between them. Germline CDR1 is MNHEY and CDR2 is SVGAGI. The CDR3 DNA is TGTGCCAGCAGTCACATGAACACTGAAGCTTTCTTT. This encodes CASSHMNTEAFF.

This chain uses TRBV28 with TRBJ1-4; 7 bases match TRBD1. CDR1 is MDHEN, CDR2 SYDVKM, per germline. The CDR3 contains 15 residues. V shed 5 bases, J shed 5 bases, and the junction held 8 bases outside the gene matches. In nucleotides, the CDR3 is TGTGCCAGCAGTCCGCCAGGGGGTGGAAATGAAAAACTGTTTTTT. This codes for CASSPPGGGNEKLFF. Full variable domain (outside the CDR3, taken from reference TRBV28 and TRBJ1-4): DVKVTQSSRYLVKRTGEKVFLECVQDMDHENMFWYRQDPGLGLRLIYFSYDVKMKEKGDIPEGYSVSREKKERFSLILESASTNQTSMYLCASSPPGGGNEKLFFGSGTQLSVL.

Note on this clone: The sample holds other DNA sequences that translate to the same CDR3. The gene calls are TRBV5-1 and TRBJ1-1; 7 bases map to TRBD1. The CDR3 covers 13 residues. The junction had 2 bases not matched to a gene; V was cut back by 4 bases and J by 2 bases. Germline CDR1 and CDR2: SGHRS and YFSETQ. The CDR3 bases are TGCGCCAGCAGCGGGACAGCTAACACTGAAGCTTTCTTT. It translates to CASSGTANTEAFF.

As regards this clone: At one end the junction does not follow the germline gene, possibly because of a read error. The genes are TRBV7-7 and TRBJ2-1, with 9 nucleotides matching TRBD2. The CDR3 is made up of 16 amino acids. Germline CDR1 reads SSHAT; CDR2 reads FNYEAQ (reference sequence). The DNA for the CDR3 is TGTGCTAGCAGCTTAGGTCCAGCGGGAGGCTACAATGAGCAGTTCTTC. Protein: CASSLGPAGGYNEQFF.

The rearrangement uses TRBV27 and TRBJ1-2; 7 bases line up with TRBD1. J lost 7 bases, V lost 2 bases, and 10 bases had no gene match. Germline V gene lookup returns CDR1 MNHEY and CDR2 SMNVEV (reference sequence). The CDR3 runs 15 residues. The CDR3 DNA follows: TGTGCCAGCAGTTTACTAGGGGGCGCTCAGGGTGGCTACACCTTC. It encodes CASSLLGGAQGGYTF.

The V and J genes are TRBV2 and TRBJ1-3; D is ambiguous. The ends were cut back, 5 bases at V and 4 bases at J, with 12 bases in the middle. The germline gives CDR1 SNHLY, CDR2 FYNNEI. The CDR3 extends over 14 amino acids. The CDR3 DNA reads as TGTGCCAGCAGTACCTTCGTGGCAGGAAACACCATATATTTT. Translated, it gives CASSTFVAGNTIYF.

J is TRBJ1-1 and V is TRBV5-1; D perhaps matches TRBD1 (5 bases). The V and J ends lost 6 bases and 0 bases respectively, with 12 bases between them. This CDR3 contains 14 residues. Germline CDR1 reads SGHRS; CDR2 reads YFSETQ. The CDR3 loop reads CASNPTALNTEAFF. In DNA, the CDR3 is TGCGCCAGCAACCCGACAGCCTTGAACACTGAAGCTTTCTTT.

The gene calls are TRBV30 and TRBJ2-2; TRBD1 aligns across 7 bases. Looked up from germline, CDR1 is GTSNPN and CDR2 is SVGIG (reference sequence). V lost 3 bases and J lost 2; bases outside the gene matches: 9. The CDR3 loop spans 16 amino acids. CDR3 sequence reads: CAWSRARDSNTGELFF. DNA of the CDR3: TGTGCCTGGAGCCGGGCCCGGGACAGTAACACCGGGGAGCTGTTTTTT.

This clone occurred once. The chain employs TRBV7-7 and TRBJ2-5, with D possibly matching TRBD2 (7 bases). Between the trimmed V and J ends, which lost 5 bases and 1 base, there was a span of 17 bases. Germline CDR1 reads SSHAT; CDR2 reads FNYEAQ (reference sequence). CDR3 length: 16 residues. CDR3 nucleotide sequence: TGTGCCAGCAGCCTCCGCGGGGGCGCTTCCCAAGAGACCCAGTACTTC. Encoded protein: CASSLRGGASQETQYF.

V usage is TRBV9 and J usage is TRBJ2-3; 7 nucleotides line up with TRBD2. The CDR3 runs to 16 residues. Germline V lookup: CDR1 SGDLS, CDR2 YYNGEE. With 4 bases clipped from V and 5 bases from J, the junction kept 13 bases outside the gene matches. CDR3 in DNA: TGTGCCAGCAGCCATCCGGGGGGAGGGTCGGGAGATACGCAGTATTTT. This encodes CASSHPGGGSGDTQYF.

The CDR3 coding sequence is TGTGCCAGCAGCCCTGTGGTTCCGGACAGCACCTACGAGCAGTACTTC. This gives the protein CASSPVVPDSTYEQYF. The rearrangement uses TRBV5-6 and TRBJ2-7; tentatively, D is TRBD1 (6 bases). V was trimmed by 4 bases and J by 2 bases, leaving 19 bases between them. The CDR3 is 16 residues long. The germline V gene encodes CDR1 SGHDT and CDR2 YYEEEE.

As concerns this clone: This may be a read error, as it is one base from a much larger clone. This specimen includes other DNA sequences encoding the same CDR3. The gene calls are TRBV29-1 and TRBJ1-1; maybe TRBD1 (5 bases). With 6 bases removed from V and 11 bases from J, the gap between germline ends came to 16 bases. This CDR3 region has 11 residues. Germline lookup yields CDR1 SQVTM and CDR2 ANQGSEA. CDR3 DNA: TGCAGCGTGGACCGGGGGGGAACTGCTTTCTTT. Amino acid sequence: CSVDRGGTAFF.

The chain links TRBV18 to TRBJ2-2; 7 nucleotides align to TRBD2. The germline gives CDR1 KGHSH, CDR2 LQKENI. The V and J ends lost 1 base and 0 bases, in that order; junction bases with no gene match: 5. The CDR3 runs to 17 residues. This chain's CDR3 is CASSPRQGLANTGELFF. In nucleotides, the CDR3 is TGTGCCAGCTCACCACGGCAAGGACTAGCGAACACCGGGGAGCTGTTTTTT.

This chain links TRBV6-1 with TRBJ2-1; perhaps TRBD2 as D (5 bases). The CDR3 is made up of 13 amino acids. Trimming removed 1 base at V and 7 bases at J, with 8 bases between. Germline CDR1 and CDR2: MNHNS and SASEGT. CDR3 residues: CASSEGTQNEQFF. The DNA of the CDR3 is TGTGCCAGCAGTGAAGGGACTCAAAATGAGCAGTTCTTC.

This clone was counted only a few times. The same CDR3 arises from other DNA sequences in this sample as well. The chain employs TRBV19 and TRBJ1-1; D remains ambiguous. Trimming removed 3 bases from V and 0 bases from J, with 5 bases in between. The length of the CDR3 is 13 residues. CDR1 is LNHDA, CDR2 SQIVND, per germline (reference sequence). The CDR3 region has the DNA TGTGCCAGTAGTATTTCGATGAACACTGAAGCTTTCTTT. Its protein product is CASSISMNTEAFF.

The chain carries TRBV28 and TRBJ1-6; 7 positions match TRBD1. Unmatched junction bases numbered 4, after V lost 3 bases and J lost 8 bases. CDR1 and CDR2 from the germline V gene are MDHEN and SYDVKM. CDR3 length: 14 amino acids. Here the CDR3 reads CASSLRQGYSPLHF. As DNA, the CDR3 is TGTGCCAGCAGTTTGCGACAGGGATATTCACCCCTCCACTTT.

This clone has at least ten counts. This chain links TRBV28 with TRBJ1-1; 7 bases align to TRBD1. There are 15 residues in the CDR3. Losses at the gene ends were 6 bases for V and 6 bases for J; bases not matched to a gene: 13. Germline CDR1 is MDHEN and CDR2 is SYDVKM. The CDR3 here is CASRGDIGGGSEAFF. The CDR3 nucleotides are TGTGCCAGCAGGGGGGATATAGGGGGCGGATCTGAAGCTTTCTTT.

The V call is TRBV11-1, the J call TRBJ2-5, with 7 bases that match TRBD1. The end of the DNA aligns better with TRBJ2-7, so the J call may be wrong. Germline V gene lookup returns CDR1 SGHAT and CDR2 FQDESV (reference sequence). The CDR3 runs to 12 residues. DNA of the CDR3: TGTGCCAGCAGCACAGACAGGGACGAGCAGTACTTC. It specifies CASSTDRDEQYF.